Listed below are T cell receptor beta chains from one sample, sequenced in a study of T-cell reconstitution after alpha-beta-depleted transplantation in children. Each CDR3 protein is one row after TCRdb ran MiXCR on the PCR reads. The profile shows 200,000 to 250,000 distinct CDR3 sequences, just under 8.5% of them singletons. The material sequenced was PBMCs, mostly from graft donor cells, taken 180 days after TCRalphabeta/CD19-depleted stem cell transplant. The origin of the receptors is a male patient aged 5 to 17 who had a stem cell transplant for acute lymphoblastic leukemia, so the T cells may come from the graft donor. Both conserved end residues are part of each CDR3. The D gene is left open where the match is weak. Clone size is not always given. Where it is, it says once, few, many or a class for expanded clones.

J gene | D gene | V gene | clone size | CDR3 DNA | CDR3 protein
TRBJ2-5 | . | TRBV7-8 | many | TGTGCCAGCAGCTTAGCTAAATGGTTGGAACAAGAGACCCAGTACTTC | CASSLAKWLEQETQYF
TRBJ1-6 | . | TRBV4-3 | many | TGCGCCAGCAGCCAAAAGGCGGGGTCACCCCTCCACTTT | CASSQKAGSPLHF
TRBJ2-1 | . | TRBV28 | many | TGTGCCAGCAGGTCTACCCGCGAGCAGTTCTTC | CASRSTREQFF
TRBJ2-5 | . | TRBV6-1 | many | TGTGCCAGCAGTGAAGCTAGGGGGTGGGAGACCCAGTACTTC | CASSEARGWETQYF
TRBJ2-1 | . | TRBV9 | many | TGTGCCAGCAGCGGGGTCGGTTACAATGAGCAGTTCTTC | CASSGVGYNEQFF
TRBJ1-2 | TRBD1 | TRBV12-3/TRBV12-4 | many | TGTGCCAGCGGCCTAAGGGGGCAGGGAGGCTACACCTTC | CASGLRGQGGYTF
TRBJ1-1 | . | TRBV12-3/TRBV12-4 | many | TGTGCCAGCAGTTTAGACAGGGAGGGGAGTGAAGCTTTCTTT | CASSLDREGSEAFF
TRBJ1-1 | . | TRBV20-1 | many | TGCAGTGCAGAGGACACTGAAGCTTTCTTT | CSAEDTEAFF
TRBJ2-1 | TRBD1 | TRBV20-1 | many | TGCAGTGCTAGACCCCCCCCGGACAGGGACCCCTACAATGAGCAGTTCTTC | CSARPPPDRDPYNEQFF
TRBJ1-2 | . | TRBV29-1 | many | TGCAGCGTTGACCCCGGACAACGGATGGAGGGCTACACCTTC | CSVDPGQRMEGYTF
TRBJ1-5 | TRBD1 | TRBV20-1 | many | TGCAGTGTCCTAGAGACAGGGGCGAATCAGCCCCAGCATTTT | CSVLETGANQPQHF
TRBJ1-4 | TRBD1 | TRBV29-1 | many | TGCAGCGCCCGGTCCGGGACAGGGAGGGAAAAACTGTTTTTT | CSARSGTGREKLFF
TRBJ2-1 | TRBD2 | TRBV9 | many | TGTGCCAGCAGCCGATGGGAGGGGATCTACAATGAGCAGTTCTTC | CASSRWEGIYNEQFF
TRBJ1-5 | TRBD1 | TRBV15 | many | TGTGCCACCAGCAGAGGGGAGCCGGGACAGTCCCAGCCCCAGCATTTT | CATSRGEPGQSQPQHF
TRBJ1-3 | . | TRBV10-3 | many | TGTGCCATCAGTGAGTCCGGGGGCAGAGGAAACACCATATATTTT | CAISESGGRGNTIYF
TRBJ1-4 | TRBD1 | TRBV7-8 | many | TGTGCCAGCAGCCGGATACCGGGACAGGGGGGGGAAAAACTGTTTTTT | CASSRIPGQGGEKLFF
TRBJ2-3 | TRBD1 | TRBV27 | many | TGTGCCAGCAAGGATCCGGGACAGGGGGCAGATACGCAGTATTTT | CASKDPGQGADTQYF
TRBJ2-7 | TRBD1 | TRBV12-3/TRBV12-4 | many | TGTGCCAGCAGCCCCGGGACAGTCTACGAGCAGTACTTC | CASSPGTVYEQYF
TRBJ2-7 | TRBD1 | TRBV10-3 | few | TGTGCCATCAAAGTCGGCCAGGGGGCGCGATACGAGCAGTACTTC | CAIKVGQGARYEQYF
TRBJ2-5 | TRBD1 | TRBV10-3 | many | TGTGCCATCAGCAACAGGGGGGAAGAGACCCAGTACTTC | CAISNRGEETQYF
TRBJ2-7 | . | TRBV27 | many | TGTGCCAGCAGTACCGGGAAATACGAGCAGTACTTC | CASSTGKYEQYF
TRBJ1-1 | . | TRBV6-2/TRBV6-3 | many | TGTGCCAGCAGTTACTCGCTACAGGCCCTTACCCCGAACACTGAAGCTTTCTTT | CASSYSLQALTPNTEAFF
TRBJ2-3 | . | TRBV6-2/TRBV6-3 | . | TGTGCCAGCCGTTGCAAGATGGGAGCGCAGCACACAGATACGCAGTATTTT | CASRCKMGAQHTDTQYF
TRBJ2-1 | . | TRBV29-1 | many | TGCAGCGTTCTAGGCAATGAGCAGTTCTTC | CSVLGNEQFF
TRBJ2-2 | . | TRBV3-1 | many | TGTGCCAGCAGAGCGGGTTTGAACACCGGGGAGCTGTTTTTT | CASRAGLNTGELFF
TRBJ2-3 | . | TRBV28 | few | TGTGCCAGCAACGCCCGGACAGATACGCAGTATTTT | CASNARTDTQYF
TRBJ1-3 | . | TRBV4-3 | . | TGCGCCAGCAGCCAAGACCCAAGCTCTGGAAACACCATATATTTT | CASSQDPSSGNTIYF
TRBJ2-1 | TRBD2 | TRBV25-1 | . | TGTGCCAGCACCTCACTAGCGGGAGGACACAATGAGCAGTTCTTC | CASTSLAGGHNEQFF
TRBJ2-1 | . | TRBV4-1 | . | TGCGCCAGCAGCCAAGGCGGGGGCCATGACAATGAGCAGTTCTTC | CASSQGGGHDNEQFF
TRBJ1-2 | TRBD1 | TRBV29-1 | . | TGCAGCGTTGATTACAGGGGGGGCTACACCTTC | CSVDYRGGYTF
TRBJ2-3 | . | TRBV20-1 | many | TGCAGTGCTAGAGTGCGGGGGCCGGGCACAGATACGCAGTATTTT | CSARVRGPGTDTQYF
TRBJ2-5 | . | TRBV7-2 | many | TGTGCCAGCAGCTTACCCAGATTGACTATCACCCAAGAGACCCAGTACTTC | CASSLPRLTITQETQYF
TRBJ2-3 | TRBD2 | TRBV12-3/TRBV12-4 | many | TGTGCCAGCAGTTTGTCTAGCGGAAGCACAGATACGCAGTATTTT | CASSLSSGSTDTQYF
TRBJ2-7 | . | TRBV5-1 | many | TGCGCCAGCGGTTTATCGGTGGGGGAGCAGTACTTC | CASGLSVGEQYF
TRBJ2-2 | TRBD2 | TRBV5-1 | many | TGCGCCAGCAGCCCCGGGGAGCGGGAGTCCACCGGGGAGCTGTTTTTT | CASSPGERESTGELFF
TRBJ2-7 | TRBD1 | TRBV6-4 | . | TGTACCTTCAGTCCCAGACAGGGGCCTACCCGACGGTACTCCTACGAGCAGTACTTC | CTFSPRQGPTRRYSYEQYF
TRBJ1-3 | . | TRBV24-1 | many | TGTGCCACCAGTGATTGGGGTTTGACAAGAAACACCATATATTTT | CATSDWGLTRNTIYF
TRBJ2-7 | . | TRBV10-3 | many | TGTGCCATCAGTGGGGGACGGAGAACCGGGGCCTACGAGCAGTACTTC | CAISGGRRTGAYEQYF
TRBJ2-1 | . | TRBV27 | many | TGTGCCAGCAGTACGGGTTGGAATGAGCAGTTCTTC | CASSTGWNEQFF
TRBJ1-2 | . | TRBV6-5 | . | TGTGCCAGCAGTTACCCGACAGGACATCATGGCTACACCTTC | CASSYPTGHHGYTF
TRBJ1-1 | TRBD1 | TRBV14 | many | TGTGCCAGCAGCCAAGTACAGGGGGTCGCTTTCTTT | CASSQVQGVAFF
TRBJ1-5 | TRBD1 | TRBV12-3/TRBV12-4 | . | TGTGCCAGCTGTTTAGCGCTTCGACTCGGACAGGGCTCTCAGCCCCAGCATTTT | CASCLALRLGQGSQPQHF
TRBJ2-7 | . | TRBV12-3/TRBV12-4 | many | TGTGCCAGCACCCTTAGGCTAGCCGCTTCCTACGAGCAGTACTTC | CASTLRLAASYEQYF
TRBJ2-5 | TRBD2 | TRBV7-9 | many | TGTGCCAGCAGCCCTGGGAGGCTAGCGGGGAAAGAGACCCAGTACTTC | CASSPGRLAGKETQYF
TRBJ1-6 | . | TRBV7-8 | many | TGTGCCAGCAGCTTGACAGCTTATTCACCCCTCCACTTT | CASSLTAYSPLHF
TRBJ2-4 | TRBD1 | TRBV7-2 | many | TGTGCCAGCAGCTTACCGACAGGGACAGGAGCCAAAAACATTCAGTACTTC | CASSLPTGTGAKNIQYF
TRBJ2-2 | TRBD1 | TRBV7-8 | many | TGTGCCAGCAGCTTAGGACAGGGGCAGCTGCACACCGGGGAGCTGTTTTTT | CASSLGQGQLHTGELFF
TRBJ1-2 | . | TRBV20-1 | many | TGCAGTGCTAGCCCCTTGGGGGACCCCTATGGCTACACCTTC | CSASPLGDPYGYTF
TRBJ1-1 | . | TRBV6-1 | many | TGTGCCAGCAGTCCGACAGGATTAAACACTGAAGCTTTCTTT | CASSPTGLNTEAFF
TRBJ2-3 | . | TRBV10-3 | many | TGTGCCATCAGTCAATCGACAGATACGCAGTATTTT | CAISQSTDTQYF
TRBJ1-6 | TRBD1 | TRBV12-3/TRBV12-4 | many | TGTGCCAGCAGCATGAGGGGGCTGGAAAATTCACCCCTCCACTTT | CASSMRGLENSPLHF
TRBJ1-5 | . | TRBV20-1 | many | TGCAGTGCTGTAGGGTATAGCAATCAGCCCCAGCATTTT | CSAVGYSNQPQHF